Below are 20 T cell receptor beta chains sequenced from a single sample in a study of T cell responses to AZD1222 COVID-19 vaccine. Measured with immunoSEQ multiplex PCR; TCRdb has only the in-frame clones, and not every one. In the table there are about 200,000 clones, just over 90% of which are singletons. The sample consisted of peripheral blood, taken 28 days after the second dose of the MenACWY control vaccine. These receptors were collected from an adult who received the MenACWY meningococcal vaccine as a control.

This CDR3 is CASIRDVSSYNEQFF. Written as DNA, the CDR3 is TGTGCCAGCATTCGAGACGTGAGCTCCTACAATGAGCAGTTCTTC. The rearrangement joins TRBV2 to TRBJ2-1; D is unresolved. This CDR3 region has 15 residues. Germline CDR1 SNHLY, CDR2 FYNNEI. The ends were cut back, 7 bases at V and 0 bases at J, with 13 bases in the middle.

J is TRBJ2-5 and V is TRBV4-2, with D unclear. The germline V and J ends were trimmed by 1 base and 5 bases, with 5 bases remaining between them. Germline V gene data show CDR1 as LGHNA and CDR2 as YNFKEQ. This CDR3 has 12 residues. The CDR3 bases are TGTGCCAGCAGCCAAGTCATGGAGACCCAGTACTTC. Residues: CASSQVMETQYF.

The J gene is TRBJ1-2, the V gene TRBV19, with D uncertain. CDR3 length: 12 residues. Germline loops: CDR1 LNHDA, CDR2 SQIVND (reference sequence). V lost 2 bases and J 8 bases, leaving 9 bases between the germline ends. The CDR3 here is CASSISLSGYTF. The CDR3 bases are TGTGCCAGTAGTATAAGTCTCTCAGGCTACACCTTC.

The rearrangement joins TRBV19 to TRBJ2-2; 9 bases are a match to TRBD1. CDR1 is LNHDA and CDR2 is SQIVND in the germline V gene (reference sequence). The CDR3 totals 14 residues. Trimming cost V 6 bases and J 4 bases; bases outside gene matches: 3. The CDR3 DNA is TGTGCCAGTAGACAGGGGGCTTTCACCGGGGAGCTGTTTTTT. Translated, it gives CASRQGAFTGELFF.

This sequence joins TRBV28 and TRBJ2-1; D is unresolved. V lost 6 bases and J 5 bases, leaving 14 bases between the germline ends. This CDR3 has 14 amino acids. Germline V gene lookup returns CDR1 MDHEN and CDR2 SYDVKM. The CDR3: CASRTYSPHNEQFF. CDR3 nucleotides: TGTGCCAGCAGAACATATAGCCCACACAATGAGCAGTTCTTC.

V usage is TRBV18 and J usage is TRBJ1-1; the D is unclear. Germline assignment: CDR1 KGHSH and CDR2 LQKENI. V dropped 4 bases and J dropped 1 base, with 13 bases sitting between them. The CDR3 runs 15 residues. The CDR3 sequence is CASSRSGGRNTEAFF. The CDR3 nucleotides read TGTGCCAGCTCACGGTCCGGTGGGAGGAACACTGAAGCTTTCTTT. Complete variable domain (other parts from reference TRBV18 and TRBJ1-1): NAGVMQNPRHLVRRRGQEARLRCSPMKGHSHVYWYRQLPEEGLKFMVYLQKENIIDESGMPKERFSAEFPKEGPSILRIQQVVRGDSAAYFCASSRSGGRNTEAFFGQGTRLTVV.

The chain employs TRBV7-3 and TRBJ2-5; D remains unclear. Per germline, CDR1 SGHTA and CDR2 FQGTGA. The CDR3 consists of 13 residues. Trimming cost V 5 bases and J 1 base, with 8 bases left between them. CDR3 nucleotide sequence: TGTGCCAGCAGCCAAGCTCCCCAAGAGACCCAGTACTTC. The encoded protein is CASSQAPQETQYF.

The CDR3 protein is CASSQQNQPQHF. The CDR3 DNA reads as TGTGCCAGCAGCCAACAAAATCAGCCCCAGCATTTT. The chain couples TRBV7-8 to TRBJ1-5; no definite D call. The germline V and J ends were trimmed by 5 bases and 4 bases, with 6 bases remaining between them. Germline values: CDR1 SGHVS, CDR2 FQNEAQ. This CDR3 spans 12 amino acids.

This chain links TRBV5-4 with TRBJ2-2; 9 bases match TRBD2. Germline CDR1 SGHNT, CDR2 YYREEE (reference sequence). Trimming removed 1 base from V and 2 bases from J; junction bases left unmatched: 3. The CDR3 is 16 residues long. DNA of the CDR3: TGTGCCAGCAGCTTGATTAGCGGGAGTAACACCGGGGAGCTGTTTTTT. Residues: CASSLISGSNTGELFF.

V usage is TRBV11-3 and J usage is TRBJ1-2; 7 bases match TRBD1. Trimming cost V 5 bases and J 7 bases; bases outside gene matches: 13. This CDR3 is 15 amino acids long. Germline-derived CDR1 and CDR2 are SGHNT and YENEEA. Written as DNA, the CDR3 is TGTGCCAGCAGCGTATCCGGGACAGCCTCAGGTGGCTACACCTTC. Protein product: CASSVSGTASGGYTF.

The V gene is TRBV5-6, the J gene TRBJ1-1; D gene unclear. Trimming left V 3 bases short and J 3 bases short, with 15 bases between. The length of the CDR3 is 15 residues. Looked up from germline, CDR1 is SGHDT and CDR2 is YYEEEE. CDR3 DNA sequence: TGTGCCAGCAGCTGGGGTGGGAGGGCGGACACTGAAGCTTTCTTT. Translation: CASSWGGRADTEAFF.

The chain recombines TRBV30 with TRBJ1-6; 7 positions match TRBD1. Germline V gene sequence: CDR1 GTSNPN, CDR2 SVGIG (reference sequence). This CDR3 contains 15 residues. J was trimmed by 7 bases and V by 3 bases; bases with no gene match: 9. The CDR3 region is CAWRGAGGENSPLHF. In DNA, the CDR3 is TGTGCCTGGAGGGGGGCAGGGGGTGAGAATTCACCCCTCCACTTT.

The CDR3 bases are TGCGCCAGCAGCCAAGATCAGGGGGCAGTACATTCACCCCTCCACTTT. Translating gives CASSQDQGAVHSPLHF. V gene TRBV4-1 combines with J gene TRBJ1-6; the match to TRBD1 covers 8 bases. V trimming: 0 bases; J trimming: 8 bases; junction bases outside the gene matches: 6. This CDR3 has 16 residues. Germline loops: CDR1 MGHRA, CDR2 YSYEKL.

CDR3 DNA sequence: TGTGCCAGCAGCCATAGACAGGGTCGGGGCACTGAAGCTTTCTTT. Its translation is CASSHRQGRGTEAFF. The chain recombines TRBV7-9 with TRBJ1-1; 7 bases are shared with TRBD1. The germline V gene encodes CDR1 SEHNR and CDR2 FQNEAQ (reference sequence). Trimming removed 5 bases from V and 4 bases from J; junction bases left unmatched: 10. The CDR3 totals 15 residues.

The chain recombines TRBV19 with TRBJ1-1; D uncertain. This CDR3 contains 11 residues. V dropped 10 bases and J dropped 6 bases, with 12 bases sitting between them. Germline lookup yields CDR1 LNHDA and CDR2 SQIVND (reference sequence). The CDR3, as DNA: TGTGCCACCGCGAGAGAGGCTGAAGCTTTCTTT. It is translated as CATAREAEAFF.

This chain uses TRBV7-3 with TRBJ1-4; D perhaps matches TRBD1 (5 bases). The V gene's germline CDR1 is SGHTA and CDR2 FQGTGA. Trimming took off 11 bases at V and 1 base at J, with 14 bases between the two ends. There are 14 residues in the CDR3. The CDR3 DNA reads TGTGCCGCAGGGCCCCTTTTAACTAATGAAAAACTGTTTTTT. This encodes CAAGPLLTNEKLFF. The complete variable domain, with remaining parts taken from reference TRBV7-3 and TRBJ1-4, reads GAGVSQTPSNKVTEKGKYVELRCDPISGHTALYWYRQSLGQGPEFLIYFQGTGAADDSGLPNDRFFAVRPEGSVSTLKIQRTERGDSAVYLCAAGPLLTNEKLFFGSGTQLSVL.

This clone has a single count. CDR3 DNA: TGTGCCAGCAGTTCGGGGTTTACCTACAATGAGCAGTTCTTC. Protein sequence: CASSSGFTYNEQFF. This sequence joins TRBV6-2 or TRBV6-3 and TRBJ2-1, with D perhaps matching TRBD2 (5 bases). CDR3 size: 14 residues. The germline V and J ends were trimmed by 4 bases and 2 bases, with 9 bases remaining between them. Germline V CDR1 and CDR2: MNHEY, SVGEGT.

This clone was detected only a few times. J is TRBJ2-7 and V is TRBV2, with 8 bases matching TRBD1. The germline CDR1 and CDR2 sequences are SNHLY and FYNNEI. V was pared by 5 bases and J by 3 bases, with 3 bases of the junction left unmatched. There are 13 residues in the CDR3. The CDR3 region has the DNA TGTGCCAGCAGTTCGGACAGGGACTACGAGCAGTACTTC. It encodes CASSSDRDYEQYF.

This chain uses TRBV5-4 with TRBJ2-5; the D gene could be TRBD1 or TRBD2 (5 bases each). The germline gives CDR1 SGHNT, CDR2 YYREEE (reference sequence). This CDR3 is 16 amino acids long. The ends were cut back, 4 bases at V and 1 base at J, with 17 bases in the middle. In DNA form, the CDR3 reads TGTGCCAGCAGCACCACCGGGGCTGGGTTCCAAGAGACCCAGTACTTC. This encodes CASSTTGAGFQETQYF. Using reference TRBV5-4 and TRBJ2-5 for the parts outside the CDR3, the full variable domain is ETGVTQSPTHLIKTRGQQVTLRCSSQSGHNTVSWYQQALGQGPQFIFQYYREEENGRGNFPPRFSGLQFPNYSSELNVNALELDDSALYLCASSTTGAGFQETQYFGPGTRLLVL.

CDR3 residues: CATWVGDRGRKGYTF. Written as DNA, the CDR3 is TGTGCCACGTGGGTTGGGGACAGGGGGCGCAAAGGCTACACCTTC. This chain links TRBV28 with TRBJ1-2; 12 bases line up with TRBD1. Germline values: CDR1 MDHEN, CDR2 SYDVKM. The CDR3 has 15 amino acids. V trimming: 10 bases; J trimming: 8 bases; junction bases outside the gene matches: 14.